Sequencing of this T cell receptor (beta chain) was carried out in a study of T cell clonality in common variable immunodeficiency. The method was immunoSEQ multiplex PCR; TCRdb's version includes in-frame clones alone and lacks a portion of them. Recorded here are 32,000 or so clones, none singletons. Germline CDR1 and CDR2: LNHDA and SQIVND (reference sequence). The CDR3 loop spans 16 amino acids. Between the trimmed V and J ends, which lost 5 bases and 3 bases, there was a span of 18 bases. Study outcomes and limitations: Fewer deletions and N-nucleotide insertions were reportedly seen in common variable immunodeficiency TCR beta sequences. CVID subjects showed higher TCRbeta clonality than healthy controls.

Blood samples were heparinized, about 5 to 9 ml per donor. This clone was picked up many times. The antigen is unknown. The read terminates 3 residues ahead of where the CDR3 ends, so the germline J gene completes it. The chain joins TRBV19 to TRBJ2-3; possibly TRBD1 or TRBD2 for D (5 bases each). Sample: peripheral blood mononuclear cells. This receptor was identified in a human donor with common variable immunodeficiency. Partial CDR3 DNA: TGTGCCAGTAGTCGAATGGACCCAGGGAGAACAGATACG. This encodes CASSRMDPGRTDT. The CDR3 in full is CASSRMDPGRTDTQYF.